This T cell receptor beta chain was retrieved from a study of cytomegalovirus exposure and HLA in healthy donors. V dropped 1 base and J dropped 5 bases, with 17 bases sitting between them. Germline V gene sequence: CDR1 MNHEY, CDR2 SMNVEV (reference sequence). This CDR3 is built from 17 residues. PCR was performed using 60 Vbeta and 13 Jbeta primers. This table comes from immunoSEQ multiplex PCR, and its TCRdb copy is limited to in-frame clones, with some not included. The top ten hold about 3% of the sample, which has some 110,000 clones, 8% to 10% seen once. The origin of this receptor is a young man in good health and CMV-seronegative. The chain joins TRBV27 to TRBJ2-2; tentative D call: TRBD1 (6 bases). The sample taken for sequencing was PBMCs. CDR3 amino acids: CASSLWVRGRITGELFF. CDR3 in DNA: TGTGCCAGCAGTTTATGGGTCAGGGGAAGGATAACCGGGGAGCTGTTTTTT.